Reported below is one TCR beta chain. The CDR3 length is 16 residues. Germline CDR1 reads SGHDT; CDR2 reads YYEEEE. With V trimmed by 0 bases and J by 5 bases, 7 bases remained unmatched. This specimen comes from a study of T cell changes during pregnancy in multiple sclerosis. The table came from immunoSEQ multiplex PCR; TCRdb's copy has only in-frame clones and leaves some out. The sample shows about 69,000 clones, roughly 90% of them seen only once. This clonotype was sampled from a female donor with multiple sclerosis, enrolled in a pregnancy study. The gene calls are TRBV5-6 and TRBJ2-3; 9 nucleotides line up with TRBD2. The specimen comprised peripheral blood, sampled in the third trimester of pregnancy. The CDR3 DNA is TGTGCCAGCAGCTTGGCAGCCGCGGGGGGGATAGATACGCAGTATTTT. Protein product: CASSLAAAGGIDTQYF. Full variable domain (remainder filled in from reference TRBV5-6 and TRBJ2-3): DAGVTQSPTHLIKTRGQQVTLRCSPKSGHDTVSWYQQALGQGPQFIFQYYEEEERQRGNFPDRFSGHQFPNYSSELNVNALLLGDSALYLCASSLAAAGGIDTQYFGPGTRLTVL.